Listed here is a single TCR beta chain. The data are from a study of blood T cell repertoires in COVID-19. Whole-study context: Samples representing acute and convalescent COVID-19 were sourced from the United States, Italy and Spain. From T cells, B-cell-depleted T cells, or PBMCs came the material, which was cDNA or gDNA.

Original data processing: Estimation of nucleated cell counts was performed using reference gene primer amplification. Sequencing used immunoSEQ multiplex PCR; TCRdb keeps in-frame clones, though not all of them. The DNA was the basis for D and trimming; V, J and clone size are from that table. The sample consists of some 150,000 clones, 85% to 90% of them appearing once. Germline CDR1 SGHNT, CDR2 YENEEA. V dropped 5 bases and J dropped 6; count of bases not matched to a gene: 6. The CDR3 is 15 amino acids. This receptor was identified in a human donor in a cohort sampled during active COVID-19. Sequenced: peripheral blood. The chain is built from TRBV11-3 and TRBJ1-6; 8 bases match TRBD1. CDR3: CASSLGTGVNSPLHF. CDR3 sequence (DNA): TGTGCCAGCAGCCTCGGGACAGGAGTTAATTCACCCCTCCACTTT.